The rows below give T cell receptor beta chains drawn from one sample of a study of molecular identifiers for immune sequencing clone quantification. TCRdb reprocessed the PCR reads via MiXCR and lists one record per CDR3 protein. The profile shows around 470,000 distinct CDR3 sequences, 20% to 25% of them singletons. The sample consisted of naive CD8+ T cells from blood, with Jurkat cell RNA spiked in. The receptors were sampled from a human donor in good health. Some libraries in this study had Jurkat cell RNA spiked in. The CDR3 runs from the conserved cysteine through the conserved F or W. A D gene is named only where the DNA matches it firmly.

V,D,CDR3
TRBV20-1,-,CSVRTDYNSPLHF
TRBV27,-,CASSSLGGSGNYGYTF
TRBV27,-,CASSPIVGVPDTEAFF
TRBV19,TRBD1,CASNRGPAYNEQFF
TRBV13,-,CASSLTETDGNTIYF
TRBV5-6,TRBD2,CASSPWGGSSEQYF
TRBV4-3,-,CASSQDPRPANYGYTF
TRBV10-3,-,CAIRGNTEAFF
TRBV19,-,CASSIVGLEETQYF
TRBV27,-,CASTGRAGSYEQYF
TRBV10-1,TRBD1,CASSRTGSEQYF
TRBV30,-,CAWRVLGDEQYF
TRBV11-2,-,CASSSPSTGWNEQYF
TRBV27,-,CASKGGASTSYGYTF
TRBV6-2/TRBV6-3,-,CASRSLWGMVETEAFF